The clone carrying this TCR beta chain was picked up one time. This entry comes from a study of blood T cell repertoires in COVID-19. The protocol was immunoSEQ multiplex PCR, while the TCRdb copy is restricted to in-frame clones and leaves out a portion. The table includes about 300,000 clones, roughly 84% detected once. This CDR3 comprises 12 residues. The trim removed 5 bases at V and 4 bases at J, leaving 1 base unmatched. The germline gives CDR1 SNHLY, CDR2 FYNNEI. The source material was peripheral blood. The source of this sequence is a human donor with COVID-19, enrolled during active disease. The donor label of this sample is uncertain. This rearrangement joins TRBV2 to TRBJ2-7; the match to TRBD1 covers 8 bases. Written as DNA, the CDR3 is TGTGCCAGCAGTACAGGGGGATACGAGCAGTACTTC. Its protein is CASSTGGYEQYF.